This entry is about one T cell receptor beta chain. The data are from a study of blood T cell repertoires in COVID-19. TCRdb's table, derived via immunoSEQ multiplex PCR, lists solely in-frame clones and lacks some. Among about 71,000 clones listed, 86% were seen once. CDR1 LNHDA and CDR2 SQIVND come from the germline V gene (reference sequence). The V end was cut by 3 bases, the J end by 4 bases, with 13 bases between. The CDR3 has 15 residues. Material: peripheral blood. This sequence joins TRBV19 and TRBJ2-1; tentative D call: TRBD1 (6 bases). This sequence originates from a man aged 45-65 years with active COVID-19. The CDR3 region is CASSISGDLYNEQFF. CDR3 nucleotides: TGTGCCAGTAGTATCTCAGGGGACCTTTACAATGAGCAGTTCTTC.